Listed below are T cell receptor beta chains from one sample, sequenced in a study of CD8 T cells in ankylosing spondylitis. TCRdb re-analysed the 5' RACE reads in MiXCR, keeping a single row per CDR3 protein. The table has more than 5,000 distinct CDR3 sequences, around 1.9% seen once. The sequencing sample was made of blood, either unsorted or a sorted T cell fraction (not recorded which). Every receptor here comes from a male donor with ankylosing spondylitis or in good health (not recorded which). Both conserved end residues are part of each CDR3. The order of the fields is CDR3 protein, CDR3 DNA, J gene, clone size, V gene, D gene, CDR3 length. The D gene is left open where the match is weak. The size of a clone is reported for some rows only, either as once, few or many, or as a class for expanded clones.

CASSAPASGRAGYNEQFF TGTGCCAGCAGCGCCCCTGCTAGCGGGAGGGCCGGCTACAATGAGCAGTTCTTC TRBJ2-1 many TRBV9 TRBD2 18
CASNNPQDNEQFF TGTGCCAGCAACAACCCTCAGGACAATGAGCAGTTCTTC TRBJ2-1 NA TRBV9 NA 13
CASSVEGGHGYEQYF TGTGCCAGCAGCGTAGAAGGAGGGCACGGGTACGAGCAGTACTTC TRBJ2-7 many TRBV9 NA 15
CASSPGTASNQPQHF TGTGCCAGCAGCCCAGGGACCGCTTCTAATCAGCCCCAGCATTTT TRBJ1-5 many TRBV9 NA 15
CATSDLLVGQETQYF TGTGCCACCAGTGATTTGTTAGTCGGCCAAGAGACCCAGTACTTC TRBJ2-5 medium-sized TRBV24-1 NA 15
CASSDGTSTRANVLTF TGTGCCAGCAGTGACGGGACGTCCACGCGGGCCAACGTCCTGACTTTC TRBJ2-6 many TRBV9 NA 16
CASSLDGWGGRASTDTQYF TGTGCCAGCAGCTTAGATGGGTGGGGGGGCCGTGCTAGCACAGATACGCAGTATTTT TRBJ2-3 many TRBV11-2 NA 19
CASSVVAGDSYGYTF TGTGCCAGCAGCGTAGTCGCGGGGGACAGCTATGGCTACACCTTC TRBJ1-2 many TRBV9 TRBD1 15
CASSEVSVDEQFF TGTGCCAGCAGTGAAGTCAGCGTAGATGAGCAGTTCTTC TRBJ2-1 many TRBV2 NA 13
CASSVLRAADTQYF TGTGCCAGCAGCGTCCTGCGGGCGGCAGATACGCAGTATTTT TRBJ2-3 many TRBV9 NA 14
CASSVDYISYEQYF TGTGCCAGCAGCGTAGACTACATCTCCTACGAGCAGTACTTC TRBJ2-7 many TRBV9 NA 14
CASSGGLPPLNEQFF TGTGCCAGCAGCGGCGGACTACCGCCGCTGAATGAGCAGTTCTTC TRBJ2-1 many TRBV9 NA 15
CASSVEGSPTSGTNEQFF TGTGCCAGCAGCGTAGAAGGCAGTCCGACTAGCGGGACAAATGAGCAGTTCTTC TRBJ2-1 many TRBV9 TRBD2 18
CASSVSLENTIYF TGTGCCAGCAGCGTGAGCCTGGAAAACACCATATATTTT TRBJ1-3 many TRBV9 NA 13
CASSPGDRGRAEAFF TGTGCCAGCAGCCCCGGGGACAGGGGCAGGGCTGAAGCTTTCTTT TRBJ1-1 many TRBV9 TRBD1 15
CASSSGWGTSGSNEQFF TGTGCCAGCAGCTCAGGGTGGGGGACTAGCGGGAGCAATGAGCAGTTCTTC TRBJ2-1 many TRBV9 TRBD2 17
CASSVSRDYSYEQYF TGTGCCAGCAGCGTTTCCCGGGACTACTCCTACGAGCAGTACTTC TRBJ2-7 medium-sized TRBV9 TRBD2 15
CASRLNSESSYNEQFF TGTGCCAGCAGACTAAACTCGGAAAGCTCCTACAATGAGCAGTTCTTC TRBJ2-1 many TRBV9 NA 16
CASSPPGQQDGTQYF TGTGCCAGCAGCCCGCCGGGACAGCAAGACGGTACGCAGTATTTT TRBJ2-3 many TRBV9 TRBD1 15
CASSSAQGATDTQYF TGTGCCAGCAGCTCCGCCCAGGGGGCCACAGATACGCAGTATTTT TRBJ2-3 medium-sized TRBV9 TRBD1 15
CASSVEDGLQPSGELFF TGTGCCAGCAGCGTAGAAGATGGTCTACAGCCCAGCGGGGAGCTGTTTTTT TRBJ2-2 many TRBV9 NA 17
CASSVDPVDTGELFF TGTGCCAGCAGCGTAGATCCGGTGGACACCGGGGAGCTGTTTTTT TRBJ2-2 many TRBV9 NA 15